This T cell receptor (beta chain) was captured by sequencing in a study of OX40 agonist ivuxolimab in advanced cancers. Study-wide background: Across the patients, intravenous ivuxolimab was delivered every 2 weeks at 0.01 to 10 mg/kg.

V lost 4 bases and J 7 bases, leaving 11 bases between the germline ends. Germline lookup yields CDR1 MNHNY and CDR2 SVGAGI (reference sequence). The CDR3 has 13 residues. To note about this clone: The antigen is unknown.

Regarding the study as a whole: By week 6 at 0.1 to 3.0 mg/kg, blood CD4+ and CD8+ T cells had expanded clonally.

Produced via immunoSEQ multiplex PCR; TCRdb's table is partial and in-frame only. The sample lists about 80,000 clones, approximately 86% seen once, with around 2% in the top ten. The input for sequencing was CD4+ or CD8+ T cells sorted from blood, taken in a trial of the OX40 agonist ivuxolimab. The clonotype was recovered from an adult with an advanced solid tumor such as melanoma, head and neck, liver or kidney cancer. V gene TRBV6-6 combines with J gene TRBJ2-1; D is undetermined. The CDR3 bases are TGTGCCAGCAGTTTGAGGCCTCAGAATGAGCAGTTCTTC. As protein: CASSLRPQNEQFF.